This T cell receptor (beta chain) is from a study of T-cell memory formation after mild COVID-19 (dated by TCRdb to the early 2020s). About the full investigation: Most TCR sequence clusters were specific to one of the two donors. The cohort was made up of two young adult volunteers, one female and one male, who were previously healthy. Longitudinal TCRalpha and TCRbeta repertoire sequencing tracked T-cell clones expanding and contracting after mild COVID-19 in a couple of donors. Findings and caveats that apply to the study as a whole: SARS-CoV-2 specificity was not confirmed for the second-wave clones peaking on day 37. Some responding clones were detected in pre-infection memory, suggesting pre-existing cross-reactive memory T cells joined the SARS-CoV-2 response. Contracting CD4+ clones appeared mostly in the CM and EM memory subsets, whereas CD8+ clones were enriched in EMRA. Clones that contracted from day 15 to 85 showed balanced CD4/CD8 phenotypes, whereas a second wave of clones that expanded from day 15 to 37 leaned towards CD4+. The study covered only two mild cases, and larger cohorts including severe cases with pre-infection samples were considered necessary.

Reading the germline V gene gives CDR1 SGHVS and CDR2 FNYEAQ. Measured from the cysteine to the phenylalanine, the CDR3 is 14 residues long. Just CDR3 DNA is preserved here, 42 bases in frame from base 1. V loses 1 base, J loses 2 bases, and the germline ends lie 9 bases apart. PBMCs were isolated by Ficoll-Paque density gradient centrifugation. In the case of this clonotype: Its antigen target is currently unknown. Base qualities are not provided; no much larger clone lies one nucleotide away.

TCRdb lists the instrument as Illumina NovaSeq 6000. TCRalpha and TCRbeta cDNA libraries were constructed by 5'RACE with constant-segment primers, with sample barcodes and unique molecular identifiers being introduced. Trizol reagent was used to extract RNA from every sample. Amplification of the libraries took two PCR steps, and the second step added a second sample barcode plus Illumina TruSeq adapters. Libraries were sequenced on an Illumina NovaSeq with 2 x 150 bp paired-end reads. On the study's bioinformatics: Demultiplexing of reads and collapsing into UMI-guided consensus sequences were performed with migec v1.2.7. Using mixcr v2.1.11, the UMI consensuses were aligned to TRA and TRB V and J templates and assembled into clonotypes. A clonotype was counted as expanded or contracted only when both edgeR and NoisET called the clonotype significant, with the noise models trained on biological replicates. For edgeR calls, the cutoffs were a false discovery rate-adjusted p below 0.01 and a log2 fold-change threshold of 1. As an exploratory analysis of dynamics, max-normalized trajectories of the 1000 most abundant clonotypes were examined with PCA combined with hierarchical clustering. The CD4 or CD8 phenotype of responding clones was assigned using the separately sequenced CD4+ and CD8+ repertoires. TCRdb applied fastp at Q25 and MiXCR to the public reads, then kept only in-frame beta chains. Every CDR3 protein is listed once, alongside the most common genes and DNA of its rows. The V and J calls follow TCRdb's processing rather than the paper's. The sample contains 550,000 to 600,000 distinct CDR3 sequences, roughly 17% of them found a single time. About 7.5% of the sample lies in the top ten.

The chain is encoded by TRBV7-6 joined to TRBJ2-7, with the D gene tentatively TRBD1 or TRBD2, based on 5 matching bases in each. Source material: PBMCs or a T cell subset sorted from them (not recorded which). This TCR came from an adult woman who had mild COVID-19 (a few samples of this study predate the infection). The sample titles of this study are shuffled in the database, so cell type and time point are left out; the donor was told from shared clones. Read as DNA, the sequence is TGTGCCAGCAGCTTAGAGGTGGGGGCCTACGAGCAGTACTTC. Protein translation: CASSLEVGAYEQYF.